The rows below give T cell receptor beta chains drawn from one sample of a study of cytomegalovirus exposure and HLA in healthy donors. Here immunoSEQ multiplex PCR was the method, and the copy in TCRdb shows in-frame clones only, minus some. The sample carries over 130,000 clones, 75% to 85% recorded once. Sequencing input: PBMCs. These receptors came from a human donor in good health. Each CDR3 is given with its conserved first and last residue. A D gene is named only where the DNA matches it firmly. Expanded clones are given a class, and other clones once, few, many or no size at all.

abundance | j_gene | d_gene | v_gene | CDR3nt | CDR3aa
NA | TRBJ1-5 | NA | TRBV4-1 | TGCGCCAGCAGCCAAGGAGGTTATAGCAATCAGCCCCAGCATTTT | CASSQGGYSNQPQHF
NA | TRBJ2-7 | NA | TRBV5-1 | TGCGCCAGCAGCTTGAGCGGGCCCAACTACGAGCAGTACTTC | CASSLSGPNYEQYF
NA | TRBJ1-1 | NA | TRBV15 | TGTGCCACCAGCAGAGTGTCGGGGAAGCCCGAAGCTTTCTTT | CATSRVSGKPEAFF
NA | TRBJ1-5 | NA | TRBV6-1 | TGTGCCAGCAGAGGACAGATGTATAGCAATCAGCCCCAGCATTTT | CASRGQMYSNQPQHF
few | TRBJ1-1 | NA | TRBV19 | TGTGCCACCACCACAGGGCTGAACACTGAAGCTTTCTTT | CATTTGLNTEAFF
NA | TRBJ2-7 | NA | TRBV10-2 | TGCGCCAGCAGTGTCGAGGGGGTACCCTACGAGCAGTACTTC | CASSVEGVPYEQYF
NA | TRBJ1-3 | TRBD1 | TRBV7-2 | TGTGCCAGCAGCTTTGGGACAGGGTATAACTCTGGAAACACCATATATTTT | CASSFGTGYNSGNTIYF
NA | TRBJ2-5 | NA | TRBV5-1 | TGCGCCAGCAGCCGCCAAGAGACCCAGTACTTC | CASSRQETQYF
NA | TRBJ1-5 | TRBD1 | TRBV7-8 | TGTGCCAGCAGCTTACGGGGGACAGGCAATCAGCCCCAGCATTTT | CASSLRGTGNQPQHF
NA | TRBJ1-4 | NA | TRBV7-9 | TGTGCCAGCAGCACTTCGGGAGGTCATAATGAAAAACTGTTTTTT | CASSTSGGHNEKLFF
NA | TRBJ2-1 | TRBD2 | TRBV10-3 | TGTGCCATCAGTATCCTAGCGGGAGAAGACAATGAGCAGTTCTTC | CAISILAGEDNEQFF
NA | TRBJ2-5 | TRBD1 | TRBV7-9 | TGTGCCAGCAGCCCACATGCAGGGGGCATCGGAGAGACCCAGTACTTC | CASSPHAGGIGETQYF
NA | TRBJ2-1 | TRBD2 | TRBV18 | TGTGCCAGCTCATCCTTAGCGGGGGGTAGCAATGAGCAGTTCTTC | CASSSLAGGSNEQFF
NA | TRBJ2-2 | NA | TRBV2 | TGTGCCAGCAGAGAACACCTCCTGAGGAACACCGGGGAGCTGTTTTTT | CASREHLLRNTGELFF
NA | TRBJ2-7 | NA | TRBV10-3 | TGTGCCGTTCCCTTTGAGTGCTCCTACGAGCAGTACTTC | CAVPFECSYEQYF
NA | TRBJ2-3 | TRBD2 | TRBV7-8 | TGTGCCAGCAGCTCCAAACGGTTCGGGACTAGAGGCACAGATACGCAGTATTTT | CASSSKRFGTRGTDTQYF